This paragraph covers one T cell receptor beta chain sequence. The sample is drawn from a study of blood T cell repertoires in COVID-19. Looking at the study overall: COVID-19 samples collected from the United States, Italy and Spain covered acute and convalescent phases. PBMCs, B-cell-depleted T cells, or T cells were the source of the cDNA or gDNA that made up the material.

Per the study methods: Nucleated cell number was recorded as an estimate derived from reference gene primer amplification. Some clones are missing from TCRdb's copy, which holds only in-frame ones; the method was immunoSEQ multiplex PCR. The V and J calls and clone size are taken from that table; D and trimming were inferred from the DNA. The sample consists of under 75,000 clones, roughly 87% of them appearing once. The germline V gene encodes CDR1 LGHNA and CDR2 YSLEER. The CDR3 is made up of 16 amino acids. V was pared by 0 bases and J by 4 bases, with 4 bases of the junction left unmatched. This chain links TRBV4-3 with TRBJ2-1; 9 bases line up with TRBD2. The clonotype originates from a man aged 50-60 years with active COVID-19. The source material was peripheral blood. This CDR3 is CASSQENSGRYNEQFF. CDR3 nucleotide sequence: TGCGCCAGCAGCCAAGAAAATAGCGGGAGATACAATGAGCAGTTCTTC.